This T cell receptor beta chain was found in a study of blood T cell repertoires in COVID-19. In the study overall: Italy, Spain and the United States were the sources of the convalescent and acute COVID-19 samples. Sample material is recorded as cDNA or gDNA derived from T cells, B-cell-depleted T cells, or PBMCs.

Per the original data handling: Nucleated cell counts were estimated from reference gene primer amplification. Produced via immunoSEQ multiplex PCR; TCRdb's table is partial and in-frame only. Clone size and the V and J calls come from that table; the DNA yielded D and trimming. The sample contains around 300,000 clones, around nine tenths of which appear only once. CDR1 and CDR2 (germline): SGHRS, YFSETQ. V was pared by 1 base and J by 4 bases, with 2 bases of the junction left unmatched. The CDR3 covers 14 residues. The receptor's source is a woman between 50 and 59 years old with active or convalescent COVID-19. The chain is built from TRBV5-1 and TRBJ2-3, with 8 nucleotides matching TRBD2. The sequenced sample was peripheral blood. The CDR3 bases are TGCGCCAGCAGCTTGACTAGCGGACCAGATACGCAGTATTTT. Translation: CASSLTSGPDTQYF.